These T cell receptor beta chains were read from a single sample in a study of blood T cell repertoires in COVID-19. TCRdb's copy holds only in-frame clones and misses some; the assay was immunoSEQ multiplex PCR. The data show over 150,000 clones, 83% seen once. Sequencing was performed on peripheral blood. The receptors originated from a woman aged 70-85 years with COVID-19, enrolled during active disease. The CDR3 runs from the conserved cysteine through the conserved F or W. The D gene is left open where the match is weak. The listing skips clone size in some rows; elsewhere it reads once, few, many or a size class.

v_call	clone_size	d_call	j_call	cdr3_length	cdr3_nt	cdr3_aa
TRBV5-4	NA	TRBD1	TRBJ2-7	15	TGTGCCAGCAGCTTACAGGGGGCGCGGGGACACGAGCAGTACTTC	CASSLQGARGHEQYF
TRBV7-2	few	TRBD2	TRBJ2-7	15	TGTGCCAGCAGCTCCCGGACTAGCGGGAACAACGAGCAGTACTTC	CASSSRTSGNNEQYF
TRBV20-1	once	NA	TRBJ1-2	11	TGCAGTGCCGTCCGGGACTATGGCTACACCTTC	CSAVRDYGYTF
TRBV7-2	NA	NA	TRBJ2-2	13	TGTGCCAGCAGCTCCCTCATAGACGGGGAGCTGTTTTTT	CASSSLIDGELFF
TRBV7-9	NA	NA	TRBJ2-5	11	TGTGCCAGCAGCTCTACCGAGACCCAGTACTTC	CASSSTETQYF
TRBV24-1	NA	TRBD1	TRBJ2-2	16	TGTGCCACCAGTGATTGGGGACAGGGTGAAACCGGGGAGCTGTTTTTT	CATSDWGQGETGELFF
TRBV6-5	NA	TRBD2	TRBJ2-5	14	TGTGCCAGCGACAGATCTTCGGGGGGAGAGACCCAGTACTTC	CASDRSSGGETQYF
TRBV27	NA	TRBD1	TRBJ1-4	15	TGTGCCAGCAGTTTAGGGACAGCAGCGGCTGAAAAACTGTTTTTT	CASSLGTAAAEKLFF
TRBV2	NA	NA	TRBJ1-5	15	TGTGCCAGCAGGAATAGAGAGAATAGCAATCAGCCCCAGCATTTT	CASRNRENSNQPQHF
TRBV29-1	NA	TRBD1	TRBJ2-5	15	TGCAGCGGGACAAGTCAGGGGGCCCCGGGATCGGCCCAGTACTTC	CSGTSQGAPGSAQYF
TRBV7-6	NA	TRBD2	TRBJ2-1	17	TGTGCCAGCAGCTTAGAGAATAGCGGGAACTCCTACAATGAGCAGTTCTTC	CASSLENSGNSYNEQFF
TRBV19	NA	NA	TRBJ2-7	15	TGTGCCAGTAGTATAGAATTGCGAGGGGGTCACGAGCAGTACTTC	CASSIELRGGHEQYF
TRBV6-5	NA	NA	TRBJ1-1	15	TGTGCCAGCAGGGGTAGCTTATCCCAGAACACTGAAGCTTTCTTT	CASRGSLSQNTEAFF
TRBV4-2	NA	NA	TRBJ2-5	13	TGTGCCAGCAGCCAACGAGCCGGGGAGACCCAGTACTTC	CASSQRAGETQYF
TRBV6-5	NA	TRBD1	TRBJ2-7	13	TGTGCCAGCCCAGACAGGGGCGGCTACGAGCAGTACTTC	CASPDRGGYEQYF
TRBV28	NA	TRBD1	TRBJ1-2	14	TGTGCCAGCAGTATCTCCGGGACAGGGAATGGCTACACCTTC	CASSISGTGNGYTF
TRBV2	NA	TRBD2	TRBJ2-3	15	TGTGCCAGCAGTGCGACGGGAGGGCCGTGGGATACGCAGTATTTT	CASSATGGPWDTQYF
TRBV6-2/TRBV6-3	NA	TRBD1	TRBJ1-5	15	TGTGCCAGCAGTTGGGGGGGACAGGTCAATCAGCCCCAGCATTTT	CASSWGGQVNQPQHF